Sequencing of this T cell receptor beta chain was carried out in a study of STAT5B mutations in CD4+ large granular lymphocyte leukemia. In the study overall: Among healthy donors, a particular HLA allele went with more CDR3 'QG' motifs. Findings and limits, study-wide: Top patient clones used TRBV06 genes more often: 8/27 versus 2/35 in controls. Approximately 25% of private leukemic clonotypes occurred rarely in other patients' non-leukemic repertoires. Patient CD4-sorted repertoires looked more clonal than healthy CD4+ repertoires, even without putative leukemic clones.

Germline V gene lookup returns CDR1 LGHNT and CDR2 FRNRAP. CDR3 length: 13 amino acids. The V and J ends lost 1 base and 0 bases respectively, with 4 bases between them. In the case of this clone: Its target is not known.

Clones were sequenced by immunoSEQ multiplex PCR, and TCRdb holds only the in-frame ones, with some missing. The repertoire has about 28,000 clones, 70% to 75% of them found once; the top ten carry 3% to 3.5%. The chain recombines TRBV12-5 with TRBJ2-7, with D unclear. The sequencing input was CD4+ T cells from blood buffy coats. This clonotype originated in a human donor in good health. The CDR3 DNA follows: TGTGCTAGTGGTTTGGCAAGCTCCTACGAGCAGTACTTC. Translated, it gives CASGLASSYEQYF.